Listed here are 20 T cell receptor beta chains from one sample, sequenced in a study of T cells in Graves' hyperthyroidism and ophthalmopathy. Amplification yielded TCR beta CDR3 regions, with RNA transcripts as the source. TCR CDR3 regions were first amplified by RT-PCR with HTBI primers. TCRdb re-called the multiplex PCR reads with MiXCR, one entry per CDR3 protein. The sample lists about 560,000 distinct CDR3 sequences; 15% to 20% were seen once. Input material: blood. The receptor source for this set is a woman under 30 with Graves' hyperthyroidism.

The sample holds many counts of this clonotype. The CDR3 sequence is CASSRGETEAFF. DNA of the CDR3: TGCGCCAGCAGTCGTGGTGAAACTGAAGCTTTCTTT. The chain couples TRBV5-1 to TRBJ1-1; D gene unclear. The CDR3 runs to 12 residues. The ends were cut back, 5 bases at V and 5 bases at J, with 10 bases in the middle. Germline CDR1 reads SGHRS; CDR2 reads YFSETQ.

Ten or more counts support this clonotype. The CDR3 DNA follows: TGTGCCAGCTCACCACCTGGTCGCCAGAACAATGAGCAGTTCTTC. Residues: CASSPPGRQNNEQFF. The chain is built from TRBV18 and TRBJ2-1; the D is unclear. The CDR3 has 15 residues. V was cut by 0 bases and J by 5 bases, with 11 bases left in between. Germline lookup yields CDR1 KGHSH and CDR2 LQKENI.

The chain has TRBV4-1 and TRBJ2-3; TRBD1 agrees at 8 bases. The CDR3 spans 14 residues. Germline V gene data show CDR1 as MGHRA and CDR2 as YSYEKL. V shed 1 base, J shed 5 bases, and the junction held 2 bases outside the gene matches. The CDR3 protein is CASSQGTGIDTQYF. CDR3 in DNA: TGCGCCAGCAGCCAAGGGACAGGGATAGATACGCAGTATTTT.

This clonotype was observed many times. The CDR3 coding sequence is TGTGCCAGCAGCATCGGACTAGACACAGATACGCAGTATTTT. This gives the protein CASSIGLDTDTQYF. The chain employs TRBV7-9 and TRBJ2-3; TRBD2 matches at 7 bases. CDR1 and CDR2 (germline): SEHNR, FQNEAQ (reference sequence). J was trimmed by 2 bases and V by 5 bases; bases with no gene match: 4. This CDR3 is built from 14 residues.

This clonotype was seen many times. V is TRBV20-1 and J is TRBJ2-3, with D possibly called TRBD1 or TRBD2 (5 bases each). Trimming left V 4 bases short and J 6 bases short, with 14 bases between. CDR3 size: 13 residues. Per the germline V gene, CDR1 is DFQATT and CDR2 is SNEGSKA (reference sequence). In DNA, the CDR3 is TGCAGTGCTATGAGGGGCGGAGCGGATACGCAGTATTTT. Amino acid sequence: CSAMRGGADTQYF.

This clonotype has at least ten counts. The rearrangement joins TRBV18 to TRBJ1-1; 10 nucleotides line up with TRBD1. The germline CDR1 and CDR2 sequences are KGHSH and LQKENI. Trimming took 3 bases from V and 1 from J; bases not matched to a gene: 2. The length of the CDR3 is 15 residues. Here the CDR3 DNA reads TGTGCCAGCTCACCTCGGACAGGGGGGAACACTGAAGCTTTCTTT. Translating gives CASSPRTGGNTEAFF.

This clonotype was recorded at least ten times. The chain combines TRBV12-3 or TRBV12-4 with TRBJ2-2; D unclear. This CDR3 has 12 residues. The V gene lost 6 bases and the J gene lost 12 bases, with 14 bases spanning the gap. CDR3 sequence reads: CASRDRAGQLFF. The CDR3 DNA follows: TGTGCCAGCAGGGATCGGGCAGGTCAGCTGTTTTTT.

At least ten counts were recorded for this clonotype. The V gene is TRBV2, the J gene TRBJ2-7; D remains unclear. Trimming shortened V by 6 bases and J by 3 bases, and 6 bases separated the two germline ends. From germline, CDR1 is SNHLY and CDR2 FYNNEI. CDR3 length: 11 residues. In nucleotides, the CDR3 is TGTGCCAGCAGCGCCCTCTACGAGCAGTACTTC. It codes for CASSALYEQYF.

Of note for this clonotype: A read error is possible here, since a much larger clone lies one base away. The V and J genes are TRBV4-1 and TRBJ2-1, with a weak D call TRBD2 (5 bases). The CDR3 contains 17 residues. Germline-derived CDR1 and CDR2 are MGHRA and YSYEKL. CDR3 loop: CASSQGIQRGSYDEQFF. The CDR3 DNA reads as TGCGCCAGCAGCCAAGGTATCCAGCGCGGGTCCTACGATGAGCAGTTCTTC.

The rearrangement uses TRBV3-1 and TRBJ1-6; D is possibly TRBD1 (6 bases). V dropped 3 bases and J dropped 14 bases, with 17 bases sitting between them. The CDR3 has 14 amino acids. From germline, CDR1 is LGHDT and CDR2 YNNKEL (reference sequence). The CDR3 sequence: CASSHRAGAGALHF. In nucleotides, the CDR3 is TGTGCCAGCAGCCATCGGGCAGGGGCCGGAGCCCTCCACTTT.

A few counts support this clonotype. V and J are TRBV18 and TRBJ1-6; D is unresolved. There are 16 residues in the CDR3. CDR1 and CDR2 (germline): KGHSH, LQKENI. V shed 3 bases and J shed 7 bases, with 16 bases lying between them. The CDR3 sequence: CASSPSPGLTNSPLHF. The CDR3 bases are TGTGCCAGCTCACCTTCTCCCGGACTGACAAATTCACCCCTCCACTTT. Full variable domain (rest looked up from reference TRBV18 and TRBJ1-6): NAGVMQNPRHLVRRRGQEARLRCSPMKGHSHVYWYRQLPEEGLKFMVYLQKENIIDESGMPKERFSAEFPKEGPSILRIQQVVRGDSAAYFCASSPSPGLTNSPLHFGNGTRLTVT.

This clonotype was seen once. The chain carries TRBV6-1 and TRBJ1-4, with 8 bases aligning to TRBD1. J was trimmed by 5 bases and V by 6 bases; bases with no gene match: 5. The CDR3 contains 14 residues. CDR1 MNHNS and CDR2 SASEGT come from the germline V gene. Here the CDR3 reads CASRRDRGNEKLFF. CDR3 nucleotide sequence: TGTGCCAGCAGGAGAGACAGGGGAAATGAAAAACTGTTTTTT.

CDR3 in amino acids: CASSQDLTSGNYEQYF. The CDR3 DNA sequence: TGTGCCAGCAGCCAAGATCTGACTAGCGGGAACTACGAGCAGTACTTC. The chain combines TRBV4-2 with TRBJ2-7; 11 positions agree with TRBD2. CDR3 size: 16 residues. Trimming at V came to 0 bases and at J to 3 bases, leaving 4 bases not matched to a gene. The V gene's germline CDR1 is LGHNA and CDR2 YNFKEQ.

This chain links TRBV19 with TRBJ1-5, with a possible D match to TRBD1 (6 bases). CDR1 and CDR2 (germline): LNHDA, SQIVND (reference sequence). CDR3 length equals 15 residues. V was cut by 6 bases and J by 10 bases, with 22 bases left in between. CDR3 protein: CASRIEGGGGIPQHF. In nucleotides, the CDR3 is TGTGCCAGTAGGATCGAAGGGGGGGGCGGGATCCCCCAGCATTTT.

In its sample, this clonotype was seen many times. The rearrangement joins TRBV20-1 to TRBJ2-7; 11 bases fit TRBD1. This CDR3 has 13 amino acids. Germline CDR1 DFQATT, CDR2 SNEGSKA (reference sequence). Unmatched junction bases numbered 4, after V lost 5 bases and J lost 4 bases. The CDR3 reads CSAPDRGRYEQYF. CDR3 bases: TGCAGTGCTCCGGACAGGGGGCGTTACGAGCAGTACTTC.

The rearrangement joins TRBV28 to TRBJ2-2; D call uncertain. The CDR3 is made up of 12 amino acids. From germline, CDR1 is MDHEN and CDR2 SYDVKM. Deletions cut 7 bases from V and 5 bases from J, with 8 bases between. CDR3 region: CASTKQTGELFF. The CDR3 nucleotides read TGTGCCAGCACAAAACAAACCGGGGAGCTGTTTTTT.

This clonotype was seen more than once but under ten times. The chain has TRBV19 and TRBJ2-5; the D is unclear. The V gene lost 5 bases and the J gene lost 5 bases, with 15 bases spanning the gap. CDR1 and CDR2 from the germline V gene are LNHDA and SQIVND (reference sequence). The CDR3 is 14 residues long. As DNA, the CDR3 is TGTGCCAGTAGTCCCGGACCGGTACAGGAGACCCAGTACTTC. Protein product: CASSPGPVQETQYF.

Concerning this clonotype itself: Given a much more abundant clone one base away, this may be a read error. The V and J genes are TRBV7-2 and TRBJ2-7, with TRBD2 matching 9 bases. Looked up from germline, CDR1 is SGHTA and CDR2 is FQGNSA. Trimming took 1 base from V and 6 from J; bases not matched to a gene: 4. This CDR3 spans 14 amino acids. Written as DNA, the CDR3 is TGTGCCAGCAGCTTAGTCCTAGCGGGAACCGAGCAGTACTTC. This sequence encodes CASSLVLAGTEQYF. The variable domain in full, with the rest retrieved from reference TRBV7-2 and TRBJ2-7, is GAGVSQSPSNKVTEKGKDVELRCDPISGHTALYWYRQSLGQGLEFLIYFQGNSAPDKSGLPSDRFSAERTGGSVSTLTIQRTQQEDSAVYLCASSLVLAGTEQYFGPGTRLTVT.

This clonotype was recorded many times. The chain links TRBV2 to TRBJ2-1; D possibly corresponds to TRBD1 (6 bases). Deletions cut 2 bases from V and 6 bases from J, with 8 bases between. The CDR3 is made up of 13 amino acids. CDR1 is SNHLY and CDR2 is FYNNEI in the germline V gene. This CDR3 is CASSEWTANEQFF. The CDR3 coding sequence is TGTGCCAGCAGTGAATGGACAGCCAATGAGCAGTTCTTC.

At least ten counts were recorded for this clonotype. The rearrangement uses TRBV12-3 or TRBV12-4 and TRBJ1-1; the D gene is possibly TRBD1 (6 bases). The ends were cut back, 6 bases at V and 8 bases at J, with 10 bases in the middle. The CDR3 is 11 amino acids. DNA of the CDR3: TGTGCCAGCAGACAAGGGACAGAAGCTTTCTTT. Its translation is CASRQGTEAFF.